These 18 T cell receptor beta chains were sequenced from one sample in a study of human T cells and chemical hapten exposure. TCRdb processed the RACE reads anew with MiXCR; each CDR3 protein has one entry. In the table there are around 190,000 distinct CDR3 sequences, about 20% of which are singletons. Sample time point: patch test 1, 2 weeks after DPC sensitization. Treatment specified: therapeutic diphenylcyclopropenone sensitization with weekly scalp DPC. The starting material was whole blood, obtained in connection with sensitization to the hapten diphenylcyclopropenone (DPC). The receptors come from a woman in her forties or fifties with alopecia areata. Some clones in this sample may be carry-over from other donors' samples.

This clonotype was counted a few times. V gene TRBV14 combines with J gene TRBJ2-2, with 9 nucleotides matching TRBD2. After removal of 4 bases from V and 2 bases from J, the junction contained 2 bases not matched to a gene. The CDR3 has 15 amino acids. CDR1 SGHDN and CDR2 FVKESK come from the germline V gene. The CDR3 coding sequence is TGTGCCAGCAGCCCGACTAGCGGTAACACCGGGGAGCTGTTTTTT. It specifies CASSPTSGNTGELFF.

This clonotype was counted many times. The V and J genes are TRBV29-1 and TRBJ2-1; TRBD1 agrees at 8 bases. The germline gives CDR1 SQVTM, CDR2 ANQGSEA. The CDR3 has 13 residues. The V gene end was trimmed by 8 bases and the J gene end by 7 bases; junction bases not matched to a gene: 10. This CDR3 is CSSRDRGWNEQFF. The CDR3, as DNA: TGCAGCTCAAGAGACAGGGGATGGAATGAGCAGTTCTTC.

J is TRBJ2-7 and V is TRBV7-9, with 10 bases that match TRBD2. The CDR3 totals 15 residues. V dropped 5 bases and J dropped 3; count of bases not matched to a gene: 7. The germline gives CDR1 SEHNR, CDR2 FQNEAQ (reference sequence). In DNA form, the CDR3 reads TGTGCCAGCAGCCCACGACTAGCGGGCAGCTACGAGCAGTACTTC. Amino acids: CASSPRLAGSYEQYF.

The V and J genes are TRBV5-8 and TRBJ2-6, with D tentatively TRBD1 or TRBD2 (5 bases each). V shed 2 bases and J shed 2 bases, with 11 bases lying between them. CDR3 length: 16 residues. Germline assignment: CDR1 SGHTS and CDR2 YDEGEE. This chain's CDR3 is CASSFFRGAGANVLTF. The CDR3 coding sequence is TGTGCCAGCAGCTTTTTCAGAGGGGCTGGGGCCAACGTCCTGACTTTC. Full variable domain (remainder filled in from reference TRBV5-8 and TRBJ2-6): EAGVTQSPTHLIKTRGQQATLRCSPISGHTSVYWYQQALGLGLQFLLWYDEGEERNRGNFPPRFSGRQFPNYSSELNVNALELEDSALYLCASSFFRGAGANVLTFGAGSRLTVL.

In this sample, this clonotype turned up once. This chain connects TRBV15 to TRBJ1-5, with 9 bases matching TRBD1. Germline CDR1 is LNHNV and CDR2 is YYDKDF (reference sequence). The CDR3 has 15 amino acids. V gave up 3 bases and J gave up 5 bases; unmatched junction bases: 5. This CDR3 is CATSSNRGPDQPQHF. Here the CDR3 DNA reads TGTGCCACCAGCAGCAACAGGGGGCCGGATCAGCCCCAGCATTTT. The full variable domain, completed using reference TRBV15 and TRBJ1-5, is DAMVIQNPRYQVTQFGKPVTLSCSQTLNHNVMYWYQQKSSQAPKLLFHYYDKDFNNEADTPDNFQSRRPNTSFCFLDIRSPGLGDTAMYLCATSSNRGPDQPQHFGDGTRLSIL.

J is TRBJ1-5 and V is TRBV12-3 or TRBV12-4; unclear D gene. The CDR3 is made up of 13 amino acids. With 3 bases removed from V and 6 bases from J, the gap between germline ends came to 9 bases. CDR3 bases: TGTGCCAGCAGTTTTAACGAGGTTCAGCCCCAGCATTTT. This gives the protein CASSFNEVQPQHF.

This chain links TRBV12-3 or TRBV12-4 with TRBJ2-7, with D hard to call. The V gene lost 4 bases and the J gene lost 3 bases, with 13 bases spanning the gap. This CDR3 has 14 amino acids. The CDR3 DNA is TGTGCCAGCAGTTCTGAGACCCCTCGCTACGAGCAGTACTTC. Its protein product is CASSSETPRYEQYF.

This clonotype occurred many times. The chain combines TRBV6-1 with TRBJ2-5; D remains unclear. This CDR3 has 15 amino acids. With 1 base removed from V and 5 bases from J, the gap between germline ends came to 14 bases. Per the germline V gene, CDR1 is MNHNS and CDR2 is SASEGT. CDR3 sequence (DNA): TGTGCCAGCAGTGAAGGTGTGAGCCCCAGGGAGACCCAGTACTTC. As protein: CASSEGVSPRETQYF.

This clonotype turned up a few times. The chain couples TRBV9 to TRBJ2-3; no reliable D call. V lost 0 bases and J 4 bases, leaving 9 bases between the germline ends. This CDR3 is built from 14 residues. Germline assignment: CDR1 SGDLS and CDR2 YYNGEE. CDR3 sequence (DNA): TGTGCCAGCAGCGTAGATTCTCCCCCAGATACGCAGTATTTT. Its protein is CASSVDSPPDTQYF.

In its sample, this clonotype was seen many times. The V gene is TRBV5-1, the J gene TRBJ2-5; 10 bases agree with TRBD1. This CDR3 is built from 15 residues. V was clipped by 3 bases and J by 5 bases; unmatched bases: 7. Per the germline V gene, CDR1 is SGHRS and CDR2 is YFSETQ. CDR3 loop: CASSSTGGVEETQYF. DNA of the CDR3: TGCGCCAGCAGCTCGACAGGGGGCGTAGAGGAGACCCAGTACTTC.

The gene calls are TRBV18 and TRBJ2-5; 12 bases line up with TRBD2. V was clipped by 2 bases and J by 0 bases; unmatched bases: 1. Per the germline V gene, CDR1 is KGHSH and CDR2 is LQKENI. The CDR3 is 16 amino acids. CDR3 in amino acids: CASSPGTSGYQETQYF. CDR3 sequence (DNA): TGTGCCAGCTCACCAGGGACTAGCGGGTACCAAGAGACCCAGTACTTC.

The chain uses TRBV20-1 and TRBJ2-1, with a weak D call TRBD1 (5 bases). The germline V gene encodes CDR1 DFQATT and CDR2 SNEGSKA (reference sequence). Trimming left V 1 base short and J 3 bases short, with 10 bases between. CDR3 length equals 14 residues. CDR3 in DNA: TGCAGTGCTAGAGGCAGGGCGGTCTACAATGAGCAGTTCTTC. It specifies CSARGRAVYNEQFF.

The chain joins TRBV6-4 to TRBJ1-5, with no clear D. V dropped 0 bases and J dropped 1 base, with 13 bases sitting between them. Germline CDR1 and CDR2: MRHNA and SNTAGT. The CDR3 has 17 residues. The CDR3 nucleotides are TGTGCCAGCAGTGACTCAATAGGGAAGGTAAGCAATCAGCCCCAGCATTTT. This gives the protein CASSDSIGKVSNQPQHF.

This clonotype was seen a handful of times. V usage is TRBV10-2 and J usage is TRBJ2-7; D remains unclear. This CDR3 is 13 amino acids long. Trimming took 4 bases from V and 4 from J, leaving 11 bases between them. CDR1 is WSHSY, CDR2 SAAADI, per germline. The CDR3 loop is CASSAAQEYEQYF. The CDR3 bases are TGCGCCAGCAGTGCGGCTCAGGAGTACGAGCAGTACTTC.

The CDR3 DNA sequence: TGTGCCAGCAGCTTAAGTTCGGGACCTGGAGGGGTGACTGAGCAGTTCTTC. Amino acid sequence: CASSLSSGPGGVTEQFF. This sequence joins TRBV7-2 and TRBJ2-1; perhaps TRBD2 as D (6 bases). Trimming shortened V by 2 bases and J by 9 bases, and 23 bases separated the two germline ends. The germline gives CDR1 SGHTA, CDR2 FQGNSA. The CDR3 contains 17 residues.

To note about this clonotype: One base away lies a much larger clone, so this may be a sequencing read error. The chain uses TRBV20-1 and TRBJ2-3; TRBD1 or TRBD2 may be the D gene (5 bases each). Germline assignment: CDR1 DFQATT and CDR2 SNEGSKA (reference sequence). The CDR3 is 13 amino acids. Deletions cut 5 bases from V and 0 bases from J, with 9 bases between. Here the CDR3 DNA reads TGCAGTGCTGTCCGGGACAGCACAGATACGCAGTATTTT. Translating gives CSAVRDSTDTQYF.

This rearrangement joins TRBV12-3 or TRBV12-4 to TRBJ1-1, with 9 positions matching TRBD1. This CDR3 is built from 14 residues. J was trimmed by 6 bases and V by 3 bases; bases with no gene match: 5. CDR3 nucleotides: TGTGCCAGCAGTTTGACAGGGGGGAAGGCTGAAGCTTTCTTT. It encodes CASSLTGGKAEAFF.

The CDR3 nucleotides read TGTGCCAGCAGCCAACTGGGACAGGGGTACAATGAGCAGTTCTTC. Translating gives CASSQLGQGYNEQFF. This chain links TRBV6-6 with TRBJ2-1; 10 nucleotides agree with TRBD1. Germline V gives CDR1 MNHNY, CDR2 SVGAGI (reference sequence). CDR3 length equals 15 residues. Trimming at V came to 6 bases and at J to 4 bases, leaving 6 bases not matched to a gene.